The entry that follows covers one TCR beta chain sequence. The data stem from a study of blood T cell repertoires in COVID-19. Study processing details: It was from reference gene primer amplification that nucleated cell counts were estimated. Here immunoSEQ multiplex PCR was the method, and the copy in TCRdb shows in-frame clones only, minus some. The V and J calls and clone size come from that table; D and trimming were worked out from the DNA. The sample yields around 250,000 clones, 75% to 90% seen once. Enrolled through a virtual design, the participants were between about 18 and 89 years of age and came from around 25 US areas. Recovered status applied to Cohort 3 donors who had two consecutive negative PCRs. It also applied to those with clearance or with symptom resolution. This receptor was identified in a woman between 45 and 60 years old who had recovered from COVID-19. Sequencing input: PBMCs or T cells enriched from blood (not recorded which).

The CDR3: CASNTGNYEQYF. Here the CDR3 DNA reads TGTGCCAGCAACACGGGAAACTACGAGCAGTACTTC. The chain employs TRBV28 and TRBJ2-7; maybe TRBD2 (5 bases). The CDR3 covers 12 residues. V shed 7 bases and J shed 3 bases, with 10 bases lying between them. CDR1 and CDR2 (germline): MDHEN, SYDVKM.